A selection of T cell receptor beta chains follows, all from one sample in a study of Ad26.COV2.S vaccination and SARS-CoV-2 variants. Using immunoSEQ multiplex PCR, the repertoire was profiled, and TCRdb retains in-frame clones only, with some absent. The table records about 680,000 clones, about 90% of them present only once. This material consisted of peripheral blood, taken in a trial of Ad26.COV2.S vaccine versus placebo. The origin of the receptors is a person between 18 and 59 years old who received the Ad26.COV2.S COVID-19 vaccine or a placebo. CDR3s include the opening cysteine and the closing phenylalanine or tryptophan. The D gene is left open where the match is weak. Part of the rows lack a size; the others show once, few, many or a class for expanded clones.

clone_size	v_call	d_call	j_call	cdr3_nt	cdr3_aa
-	TRBV15	-	TRBJ2-7	TGTGCCACCAGCAGAGCACAGGCCGAATACAATTACGAGCAGTACTTC	CATSRAQAEYNYEQYF
-	TRBV2	-	TRBJ2-1	TGTGCCAGCAGGGTGGACTGGAGCAATGAGCAGTTCTTC	CASRVDWSNEQFF
-	TRBV6-4	-	TRBJ1-2	TGTGCCAGCAGTGGGGGAGAAGGCTACACCTTC	CASSGGEGYTF
-	TRBV30	TRBD1	TRBJ2-7	TGTGCCTGGAGGGACAGGGCCTACGAGCAGTACTTC	CAWRDRAYEQYF
-	TRBV7-9	-	TRBJ2-7	TGTGCCAGCAGCTTAGCTGGGCTAACCTACGAGCAGTACTTC	CASSLAGLTYEQYF
-	TRBV13	-	TRBJ1-1	TGTGCCAGCAACAGGGCTTTTCCTGAAGCTTTCTTT	CASNRAFPEAFF
once	TRBV19	-	TRBJ2-5	TGTGCCACCTCAGGGGGGGGTACGCTTTTGGCCCAGTACTTC	CATSGGGTLLAQYF
-	TRBV6-5	TRBD1	TRBJ1-1	TGTGCCAGCAGTTCACAGGGGTGGGGGACTGAAGCTTTCTTT	CASSSQGWGTEAFF
-	TRBV30	-	TRBJ2-3	TGTGCCTGGAGTGGGGCGCGGGGGCCGCCGAGCACAGATACGCAGTATTTT	CAWSGARGPPSTDTQYF
-	TRBV6-5	-	TRBJ1-2	TGTGCCAGCAGCCCCTCGGGGGCTAATGGCTACACCTTC	CASSPSGANGYTF
-	TRBV5-6	-	TRBJ1-2	TGTGCCAGCAGCTTGAATTGGGGGCAGGGTGGCTACACCTTC	CASSLNWGQGGYTF
-	TRBV7-8	-	TRBJ1-6	TGTGCCAGCAGCGCGAGACCCCGGCGACAGACGATTAATTCACCCCTCCACTTT	CASSARPRRQTINSPLHF
-	TRBV30	TRBD1	TRBJ1-5	TGTGCCTGGGCCTACGGGACAGGGATCTATAGCAATCAGCCCCAGCATTTT	CAWAYGTGIYSNQPQHF